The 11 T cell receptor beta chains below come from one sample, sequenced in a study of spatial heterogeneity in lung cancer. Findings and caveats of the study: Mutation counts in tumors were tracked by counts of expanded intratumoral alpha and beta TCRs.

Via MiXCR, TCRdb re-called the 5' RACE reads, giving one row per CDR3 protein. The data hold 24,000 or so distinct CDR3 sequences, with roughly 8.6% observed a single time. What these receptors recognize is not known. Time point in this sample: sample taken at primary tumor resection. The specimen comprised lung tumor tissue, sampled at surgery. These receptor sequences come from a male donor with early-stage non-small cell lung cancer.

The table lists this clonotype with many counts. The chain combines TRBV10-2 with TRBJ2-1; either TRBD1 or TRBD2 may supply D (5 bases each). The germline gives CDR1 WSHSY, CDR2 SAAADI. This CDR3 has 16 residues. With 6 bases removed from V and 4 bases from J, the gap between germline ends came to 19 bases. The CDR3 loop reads CASSPGTSLLYNEQFF. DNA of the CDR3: TGCGCCAGCAGCCCCGGGACGTCCCTTTTGTACAATGAGCAGTTCTTC.

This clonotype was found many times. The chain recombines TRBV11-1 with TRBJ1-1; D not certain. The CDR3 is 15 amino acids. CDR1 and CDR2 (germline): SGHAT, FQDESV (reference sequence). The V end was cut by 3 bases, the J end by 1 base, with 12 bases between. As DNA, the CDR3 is TGTGCCAGCAGCTTCACACCTGCCGGGAACACTGAAGCTTTCTTT. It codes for CASSFTPAGNTEAFF.

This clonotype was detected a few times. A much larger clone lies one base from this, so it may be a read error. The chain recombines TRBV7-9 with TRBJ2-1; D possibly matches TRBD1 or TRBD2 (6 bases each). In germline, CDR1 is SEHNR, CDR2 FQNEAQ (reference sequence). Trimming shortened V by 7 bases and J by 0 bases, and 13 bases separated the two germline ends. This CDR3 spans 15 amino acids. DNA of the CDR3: TGTGCCAGCACCCGGGGGCTCAGCTCCTACAATGAGCAGTTCTTC. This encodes CASTRGLSSYNEQFF. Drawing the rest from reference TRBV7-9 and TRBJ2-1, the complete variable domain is DTGVSQNPRHKITKRGQNVTFRCDPISEHNRLYWYRQTLGQGPEFLTYFQNEAQLEKSRLLSDRFSAERPKGSFSTLEIQRTEQGDSAMYLCASTRGLSSYNEQFFGPGTRLTVL.

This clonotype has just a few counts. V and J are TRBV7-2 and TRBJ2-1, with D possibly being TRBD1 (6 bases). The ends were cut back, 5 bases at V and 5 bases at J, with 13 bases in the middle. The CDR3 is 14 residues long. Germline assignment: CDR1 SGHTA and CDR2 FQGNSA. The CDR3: CASSPDSFNNEQFF. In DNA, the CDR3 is TGTGCCAGCAGCCCGGACAGTTTTAACAATGAGCAGTTCTTC. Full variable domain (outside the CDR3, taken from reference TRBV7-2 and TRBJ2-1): GAGVSQSPSNKVTEKGKDVELRCDPISGHTALYWYRQSLGQGLEFLIYFQGNSAPDKSGLPSDRFSAERTGGSVSTLTIQRTQQEDSAVYLCASSPDSFNNEQFFGPGTRLTVL.

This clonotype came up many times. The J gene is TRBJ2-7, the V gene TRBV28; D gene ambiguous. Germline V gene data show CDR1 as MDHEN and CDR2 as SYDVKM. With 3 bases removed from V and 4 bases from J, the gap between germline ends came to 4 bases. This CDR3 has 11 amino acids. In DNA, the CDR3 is TGTGCCAGCAGTTTTCAATACGAGCAGTACTTC. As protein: CASSFQYEQYF.

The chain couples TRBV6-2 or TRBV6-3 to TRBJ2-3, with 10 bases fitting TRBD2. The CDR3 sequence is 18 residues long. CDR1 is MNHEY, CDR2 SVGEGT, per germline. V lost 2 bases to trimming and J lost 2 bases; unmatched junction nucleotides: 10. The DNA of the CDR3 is TGTGCCAGCAGTTACGAGGCCGGGACTAGCGTCACCACAGATACGCAGTATTTT. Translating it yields CASSYEAGTSVTTDTQYF.

CDR3 DNA sequence: TGTGCCAGCAGCCAAGGTCTAGCGGGAGTAGATACGCAGTATTTT. This sequence encodes CASSQGLAGVDTQYF. The V and J genes are TRBV14 and TRBJ2-3; 10 nucleotides align to TRBD2. The CDR3 is made up of 15 amino acids. Germline V CDR1 and CDR2: SGHDN, FVKESK. V lost 1 base to trimming and J lost 5 bases; unmatched junction nucleotides: 3.

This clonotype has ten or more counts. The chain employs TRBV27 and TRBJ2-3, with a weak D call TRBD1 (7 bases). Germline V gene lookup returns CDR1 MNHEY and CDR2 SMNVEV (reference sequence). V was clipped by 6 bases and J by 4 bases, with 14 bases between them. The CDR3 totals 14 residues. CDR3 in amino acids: CASRFRGAADTQYF. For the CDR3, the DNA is TGTGCCAGCAGATTCAGGGGGGCGGCAGATACGCAGTATTTT.

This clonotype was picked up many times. Written as DNA, the CDR3 is TGCAGTGCTAGAGTCGCCTTACCATCTTCCCCGGGCTACACCTTC. Its protein product is CSARVALPSSPGYTF. This chain connects TRBV20-1 to TRBJ1-2; D is unresolved. The CDR3 loop spans 15 amino acids. Deletions cut 1 base from V and 8 bases from J, with 20 bases between. Germline V gene sequence: CDR1 DFQATT, CDR2 SNEGSKA (reference sequence).

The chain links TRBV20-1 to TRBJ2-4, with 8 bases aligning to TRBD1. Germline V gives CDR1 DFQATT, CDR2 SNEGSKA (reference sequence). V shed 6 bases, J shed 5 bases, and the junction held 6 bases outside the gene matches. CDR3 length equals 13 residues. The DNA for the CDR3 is TGCAGTGCCGAGGCGACAGGGGAAAACATTCAGTACTTC. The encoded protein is CSAEATGENIQYF.

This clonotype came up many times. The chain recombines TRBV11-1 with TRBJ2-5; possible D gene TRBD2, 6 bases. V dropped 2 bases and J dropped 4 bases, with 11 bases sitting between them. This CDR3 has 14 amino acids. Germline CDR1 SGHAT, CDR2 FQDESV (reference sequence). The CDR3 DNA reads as TGTGCCAGCAGCTTATGGCGGGACGGAGAGACCCAGTACTTC. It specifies CASSLWRDGETQYF.